This T cell receptor (beta chain) was identified in a study of cytomegalovirus exposure and HLA in healthy donors. Germline trimming cut 0 bases from V and 6 bases from J; bases unmatched to any gene: 1. Germline V CDR1 and CDR2: ENHRY, SYGVKD. This CDR3 has 14 amino acids. Broader study findings: Researchers counted around 180 TCR beta chains as cytomegalovirus-associated. In a later analysis, compared with equally common non-associated chains, HLA-associated beta chains were more expanded. For cytomegalovirus status, the classifier reportedly gave diagnoses with high specificity and sensitivity.

This clone was picked up a small number of times. Its antigen remains unidentified. The PCR used 60 Vbeta and 13 Jbeta primers. Method: immunoSEQ multiplex PCR; TCRdb's copy keeps in-frame clones and lacks some. This sample has 110,000 to 150,000 clones, with 80% found just once. The sequence came from a man in his forties or fifties in good health and CMV-seronegative. This chain connects TRBV10-3 to TRBJ2-1, with 8 bases that match TRBD2. The specimen was PBMCs. CDR3: CAISESSGVNEQFF. The CDR3 DNA sequence: TGTGCCATCAGTGAGTCTAGCGGGGTCAATGAGCAGTTCTTC.